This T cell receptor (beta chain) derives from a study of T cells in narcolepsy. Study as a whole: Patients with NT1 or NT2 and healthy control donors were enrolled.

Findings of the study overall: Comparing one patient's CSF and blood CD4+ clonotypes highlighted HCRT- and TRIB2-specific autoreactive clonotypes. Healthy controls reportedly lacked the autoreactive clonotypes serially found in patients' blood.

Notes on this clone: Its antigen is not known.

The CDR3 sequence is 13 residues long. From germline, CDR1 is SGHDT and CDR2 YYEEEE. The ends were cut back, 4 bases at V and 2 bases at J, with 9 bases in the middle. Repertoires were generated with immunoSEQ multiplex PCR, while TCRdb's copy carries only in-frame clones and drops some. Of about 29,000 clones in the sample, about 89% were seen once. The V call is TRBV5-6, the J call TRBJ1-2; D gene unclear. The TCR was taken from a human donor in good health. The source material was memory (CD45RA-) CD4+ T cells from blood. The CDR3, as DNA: TGTGCCAGCAGCGCCATTCGGAACTATGGCTACACCTTC. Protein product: CASSAIRNYGYTF. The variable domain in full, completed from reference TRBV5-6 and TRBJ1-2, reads DAGVTQSPTHLIKTRGQQVTLRCSPKSGHDTVSWYQQALGQGPQFIFQYYEEEERQRGNFPDRFSGHQFPNYSSELNVNALLLGDSALYLCASSAIRNYGYTFGSGTRLTVV.